The 5 T cell receptor beta chains given below trace back to one sample, sequenced in a study of Ad26.COV2.S vaccination and SARS-CoV-2 variants. Repertoires were generated with immunoSEQ multiplex PCR, while TCRdb's copy carries only in-frame clones and drops some. The table includes 350,000 to 550,000 clones, 89% detected once. The treatment was: some 19 received Ad26.COV2.S at low or high dose, single or two shots; a few received placebo; per-sample allocation not given. Day 63 after the first injection of vaccine or placebo was the sampling time. The sequenced sample was peripheral blood, obtained in a trial of Ad26.COV2.S vaccine versus placebo. Receptors were obtained from a person between 18 and 65 years old who received the Ad26.COV2.S COVID-19 vaccine or a placebo.

The chain combines TRBV18 with TRBJ1-1; D unresolved. Germline V gene lookup returns CDR1 KGHSH and CDR2 LQKENI. The V and J ends lost 3 bases and 8 bases respectively, with 10 bases between them. There are 12 residues in the CDR3. The CDR3 sequence is CASSPQRAEAFF. CDR3 DNA sequence: TGTGCCAGCTCACCTCAGAGGGCAGAAGCTTTCTTT.

About this clone itself: Other nucleotide sequences in the sample specify the same CDR3. The rearrangement links TRBV12-3 or TRBV12-4 to TRBJ2-1, with D possibly being TRBD2 (6 bases). V lost 3 bases, J lost 7 bases, and 7 bases lay in between. The length of the CDR3 is 12 residues. Here the CDR3 DNA reads TGTGCCAGCAGTTTTAGCGGAAATGAGCAGTTCTTC. Translated, it gives CASSFSGNEQFF.

The chain carries TRBV5-1 and TRBJ2-3; D gene ambiguous. The V gene lost 3 bases and the J gene lost 3 bases, with 11 bases spanning the gap. The CDR3 sequence is 14 residues long. The V gene's germline CDR1 is SGHRS and CDR2 YFSETQ. The CDR3 nucleotides read TGCGCCAGCAGCTCCCAGGACCAGACAGATACGCAGTATTTT. Translated, it gives CASSSQDQTDTQYF.

The chain couples TRBV19 to TRBJ1-3; maybe TRBD1 (6 bases). CDR1 and CDR2 (germline): LNHDA, SQIVND (reference sequence). This CDR3 spans 14 amino acids. V was shortened by 4 bases and J by 2 bases, with 9 bases between the two germline ends. CDR3 amino acids: CASSTQGTGNTIYF. The CDR3 coding sequence is TGTGCCAGTAGTACCCAGGGGACTGGAAACACCATATATTTT.

The chain joins TRBV5-8 to TRBJ2-6, with 9 bases aligning to TRBD1. CDR3 size: 17 residues. The germline V gene has CDR1 SGHTS and CDR2 YDEGEE. Trimming at V came to 5 bases and at J to 2 bases, leaving 8 bases not matched to a gene. CDR3 sequence (DNA): TGTGCCAGCAGTTATGGACAGGGGCAGGCTGGGGCCAACGTCCTGACTTTC. As protein: CASSYGQGQAGANVLTF.